This TCR beta chain was obtained from a study of blood T cell repertoires in COVID-19. Across the study: Italy, Spain and the United States were the sources of the convalescent and acute COVID-19 samples. T cells, B-cell-depleted T cells, or PBMCs provided the cDNA or gDNA that served as material.

Libraries were prepared by immunoSEQ multiplex PCR; TCRdb keeps only in-frame clonotypes and omits some of them. The data show a few hundred thousand clones, approximately 87% seen once. CDR1 and CDR2 (germline): LNHNV, YYDKDF (reference sequence). Trimming took off 0 bases at V and 0 bases at J, with 11 bases between the two ends. The CDR3 is made up of 16 amino acids. Seattle patients were enrolled while actively infected and followed longitudinally. This receptor was taken from a woman aged 25 to 39 with COVID-19, enrolled during active disease. The chain links TRBV15 to TRBJ1-1; D possibly corresponds to TRBD1 (5 bases). Sequences were obtained from peripheral blood. CDR3 sequence: CATSRDRRGLNTEAFF. The DNA of the CDR3 is TGTGCCACCAGCAGAGATCGGAGGGGCCTGAACACTGAAGCTTTCTTT. The variable domain in full, with the rest retrieved from reference TRBV15 and TRBJ1-1, is DAMVIQNPRYQVTQFGKPVTLSCSQTLNHNVMYWYQQKSSQAPKLLFHYYDKDFNNEADTPDNFQSRRPNTSFCFLDIRSPGLGDTAMYLCATSRDRRGLNTEAFFGQGTRLTVV.